These T cell receptor beta chains were read from a single sample in a study of cytomegalovirus exposure and HLA in healthy donors. TCRdb's copy holds only in-frame clones and misses some; the assay was immunoSEQ multiplex PCR. The sample includes 150,000 to 160,000 clones, around 79% of them seen just once. Specimen: PBMCs. The source is a man younger than 35 in good health and CMV-seronegative. Both conserved end residues are part of each CDR3. Fields, in order: clone size, D gene, V gene, J gene, CDR3 protein, CDR3 DNA. D genes are given only for firm matches. Not all rows give a size; the values are once, few, many and, for expanded clones, a class.

few	.	TRBV7-3	TRBJ2-1	CASSRPGDSRDEQFF	TGTGCCAGCAGCCGCCCGGGGGACTCACGGGATGAGCAGTTCTTC
few	TRBD1	TRBV9	TRBJ1-1	CASSVRDSGNTEAFF	TGTGCCAGCAGCGTCAGGGACAGCGGGAACACTGAAGCTTTCTTT
.	TRBD1	TRBV10-3	TRBJ1-1	CAISDSPGQGNTEAFF	TGTGCCATCAGTGATTCGCCGGGACAGGGGAACACTGAAGCTTTCTTT
.	.	TRBV27	TRBJ1-6	CASASGRAEYNSPLHF	TGTGCCAGCGCATCGGGAAGGGCTGAATATAATTCACCCCTCCACTTT
.	.	TRBV5-1	TRBJ2-5	CASRAGPQETQYF	TGCGCCAGCAGGGCAGGGCCCCAAGAGACCCAGTACTTC
once	TRBD1	TRBV4-1	TRBJ2-1	CASSPGQSSYNEQFF	TGCGCCAGCAGCCCGGGACAGAGCTCCTACAATGAGCAGTTCTTC
.	TRBD2	TRBV12-5	TRBJ2-3	CASGSGTSGGSTDTQYF	TGTGCTAGTGGAAGTGGGACTAGCGGGGGGAGCACAGATACGCAGTATTTT
.	.	TRBV18	TRBJ1-5	CASSANFNQPQHF	TGTGCCAGCTCAGCAAACTTTAATCAGCCCCAGCATTTT
.	.	TRBV9	TRBJ1-4	CASSVGSHNEKLFF	TGTGCCAGCAGCGTCGGGAGTCATAATGAAAAACTGTTTTTT
.	.	TRBV5-1	TRBJ2-1	CASSPLYNEQFF	TGCGCCAGCAGCCCTTTATACAATGAGCAGTTCTTC
.	TRBD1	TRBV18	TRBJ1-2	CASSPPKGQGSYGYTF	TGTGCCAGCTCACCACCGAAGGGACAGGGTAGCTATGGCTACACCTTC
.	TRBD1	TRBV5-1	TRBJ2-3	CASSLTTGADTQYF	TGCGCCAGCAGCTTGACTACAGGGGCAGATACGCAGTATTTT
.	TRBD1	TRBV14	TRBJ1-2	CASSPEWGQGLGYTF	TGTGCCAGCAGCCCAGAGTGGGGACAGGGCCTTGGCTACACCTTC
.	.	TRBV7-2	TRBJ2-5	CASSLRALETQYF	TGTGCCAGCAGCCTCCGCGCTCTCGAGACCCAGTACTTC
.	TRBD2	TRBV6-1	TRBJ2-5	CASSEARGAGETQYF	TGTGCCAGCAGTGAAGCGCGGGGGGCAGGAGAGACCCAGTACTTC
.	.	TRBV6-5	TRBJ1-5	CASSYGGGDQPQHF	TGTGCCAGCAGTTATGGGGGAGGGGATCAGCCCCAGCATTTT
.	.	TRBV7-9	TRBJ1-1	CASSSTSGHLTEAFF	TGTGCCAGCAGCTCAACTTCGGGACACCTCACTGAAGCTTTCTTT
.	.	TRBV29-1	TRBJ2-1	CSVVFVGDSSYNEQFF	TGCAGCGTTGTTTTTGTGGGCGACAGCTCCTACAATGAGCAGTTCTTC
.	.	TRBV28	TRBJ1-1	CASSLGDRPNTEAFF	TGTGCCAGCAGTCTGGGAGACCGACCGAACACTGAAGCTTTCTTT
once	TRBD2	TRBV9	TRBJ2-2	CASSVGPSRGLAGGYTGELFF	TGTGCCAGCAGCGTAGGGCCGTCCCGAGGACTAGCGGGGGGGTACACCGGGGAGCTGTTTTTT
.	.	TRBV4-1	TRBJ1-5	CASSPYLAQPQHF	TGCGCCAGCAGCCCCTATTTAGCGCAGCCCCAGCATTTT
.	TRBD1	TRBV30	TRBJ1-4	CAWGTVVNEKLFF	TGTGCCTGGGGGACAGTCGTTAATGAAAAACTGTTTTTT
once	TRBD2	TRBV2	TRBJ2-5	CASSDGGVGWGEAQYF	TGTGCCAGCAGTGATGGGGGGGTCGGTTGGGGAGAGGCCCAGTACTTC
.	TRBD1	TRBV5-5	TRBJ2-5	CASSSGTGARTRETQYF	TGTGCCAGCAGCTCCGGGACAGGGGCACGTACCCGAGAGACCCAGTACTTC
few	.	TRBV18	TRBJ2-5	CASSPRGGETQYF	TGTGCCAGCTCACCAAGGGGTGGAGAGACCCAGTACTTC
.	TRBD1	TRBV6-6	TRBJ2-5	CASSYSGDRVETQYF	TGTGCCAGCAGTTACTCCGGGGACAGGGTCGAGACCCAGTACTTC
.	.	TRBV6-5	TRBJ1-1	CASSYAGRPTEAFF	TGTGCCAGCAGTTACGCAGGGAGGCCCACTGAAGCTTTCTTT
.	TRBD1	TRBV19	TRBJ1-4	CASSVRGREKLFF	TGTGCCAGTAGTGTCAGGGGGCGTGAAAAACTGTTTTTT
once	TRBD1	TRBV30	TRBJ2-5	CAWRGDRGQETQYF	TGTGCCTGGAGGGGGGACAGGGGCCAAGAGACCCAGTACTTC
.	TRBD1	TRBV19	TRBJ1-3	CASTFGTAGNTIYF	TGTGCCAGTACCTTCGGGACAGCGGGAAACACCATATATTTT
.	TRBD1	TRBV5-8	TRBJ2-1	CASSFRDRALGDEQFF	TGTGCCAGCAGTTTCCGGGACAGGGCGCTAGGAGATGAGCAGTTCTTC
once	.	TRBV5-1	TRBJ2-3	CASTDSTDTQYF	TGCGCCAGCACCGACAGTACAGATACGCAGTATTTT
.	TRBD1	TRBV6-1	TRBJ2-7	CASSVGTVYEQYF	TGTGCCAGCAGTGTAGGGACAGTCTACGAGCAGTACTTC
.	.	TRBV6-1	TRBJ2-3	CASSVLTDTQYF	TGTGCCAGCAGTGTCCTCACAGATACGCAGTATTTT
.	.	TRBV5-4	TRBJ2-3	CASNPTGLDTQYF	TGTGCCAGCAACCCTACAGGGTTAGATACGCAGTATTTT
once	.	TRBV30	TRBJ1-5	CAWSGGTYSNQPQHF	TGTGCCTGGAGCGGGGGGACGTACAGCAATCAGCCCCAGCATTTT
.	TRBD1	TRBV5-1	TRBJ2-3	CASSMGQGADTQYF	TGCGCCAGCAGCATGGGACAGGGCGCAGATACGCAGTATTTT
once	TRBD1	TRBV6-6	TRBJ1-1	CASSYSQGAAEAFF	TGTGCCAGCAGTTACTCGCAGGGGGCCGCTGAAGCTTTCTTT
.	TRBD1	TRBV7-2	TRBJ1-1	CASSRSRGYTEAFF	TGTGCCAGCAGCCGGAGCAGGGGGTACACTGAAGCTTTCTTT
.	.	TRBV6-5	TRBJ1-1	CASSYMGAWNTEAFF	TGTGCCAGCAGTTACATGGGGGCCTGGAACACTGAAGCTTTCTTT
.	TRBD1	TRBV2	TRBJ1-5	CASSWGDRVNQPQHF	TGTGCCAGCAGTTGGGGTGACAGGGTCAATCAGCCCCAGCATTTT
.	.	TRBV27	TRBJ2-2	CASRRGNTGELFF	TGTGCCTCCAGGCGGGGGAACACCGGGGAGCTGTTTTTT
.	TRBD2	TRBV4-2	TRBJ2-7	CASSPKRGPISYEQYF	TGTGCCAGCAGCCCAAAGCGGGGGCCTATTTCCTACGAGCAGTACTTC
.	.	TRBV12-2	TRBJ1-6	CASRLGRGGSNSPLHF	TGTGCAAGTCGCTTAGGAAGGGGGGGCTCCAATTCACCCCTCCACTTT
.	.	TRBV5-1	TRBJ1-6	CASSLAAYNSPLHF	TGCGCCAGCAGCTTGGCCGCCTATAATTCACCCCTCCACTTT
.	.	TRBV27	TRBJ2-7	CASTGEDSYEQYF	TGTGCCAGCACGGGGGAGGACTCCTACGAGCAGTACTTC
.	TRBD2	TRBV6-5	TRBJ2-3	CASSRAGSTDTQYF	TGTGCCAGCAGTCGAGCGGGAAGCACAGATACGCAGTATTTT
.	.	TRBV4-1	TRBJ1-5	CASSLQGSNQPQHF	TGCGCCAGCAGCCTACAGGGCAGTAATCAGCCCCAGCATTTT
.	TRBD1	TRBV18	TRBJ2-7	CASSAGTGTHEQYF	TGTGCCAGCTCAGCCGGGACAGGGACCCACGAGCAGTACTTC
.	.	TRBV16	TRBJ1-5	CASSQTGNQPQHF	TGTGCCAGCAGCCAAACAGGCAATCAGCCCCAGCATTTT
.	TRBD1	TRBV19	TRBJ1-6	CASSLSQGLAPLHF	TGTGCCAGTAGTCTCTCACAGGGGCTCGCACCCCTCCACTTT
.	TRBD1	TRBV6-5	TRBJ1-4	CASSSGQGGEKLFF	TGTGCCAGCAGCTCGGGACAGGGTGGCGAAAAACTGTTTTTT
.	.	TRBV5-1	TRBJ1-1	CASSLQDSNTEAFF	TGCGCCAGCAGCTTGCAGGACTCTAACACTGAAGCTTTCTTT